This passage covers 32 T cell receptor beta chains from one sample sequenced in a study of cytomegalovirus exposure and HLA in healthy donors (dated by TCRdb to between 2016 and 2019). Receptor amplification or capture employed the immunoSEQ multiplex PCR assay. The multiplex PCR relied on a mix of 60 forward primers for TCR Vbeta segments and 13 reverse primers for TCR Jbeta segments. In TCRdb, the immuneACCESS table is reduced to in-frame sequences with V and J assigned. These tables do not hold every clone; where another copy was compared, an unresolved V gene accounts for under half, and the others remain unexplained. The sample includes more than 100,000 clones, with 60% to 85% observed a single time. The ten top clones hold less than 3% of the sample. The sequenced material came from PBMCs. The source of these receptors is a woman between 40 and 50 years old in good health and CMV-seropositive.

The chain recombines TRBV19 with TRBJ1-1, with D perhaps TRBD1 (6 bases). The V gene lost 7 bases and the J gene lost 2 bases, with 17 bases spanning the gap. The CDR3 runs to 15 residues. Germline V lookup: CDR1 LNHDA, CDR2 SQIVND (reference sequence). The CDR3 is CASTFGAGTNTEAFF. The CDR3 DNA sequence: TGTGCCAGTACCTTCGGCGCAGGGACAAACACTGAAGCTTTCTTT.

A few counts support this clone. The chain recombines TRBV7-8 with TRBJ1-1; the match to TRBD1 covers 10 bases. The germline gives CDR1 SGHVS, CDR2 FQNEAQ. The CDR3 extends over 15 amino acids. With V trimmed by 1 base and J by 7 bases, 6 bases remained unmatched. CDR3 in amino acids: CASSLGTGGKDEAFF. Here the CDR3 DNA reads TGTGCCAGCAGCTTAGGGACAGGGGGGAAGGATGAAGCTTTCTTT.

The rearrangement links TRBV9 to TRBJ2-1, with 9 bases identical to TRBD2. CDR1 is SGDLS and CDR2 is YYNGEE in the germline V gene. This CDR3 is built from 15 residues. V dropped 2 bases and J dropped 7; count of bases not matched to a gene: 7. In DNA, the CDR3 is TGTGCCAGCAGCGTTCGAGCGGGAGGCGGGAATGAGCAGTTCTTC. This translates into CASSVRAGGGNEQFF.

The chain has TRBV7-2 and TRBJ1-2; D perhaps matches TRBD1 (5 bases). This CDR3 spans 13 amino acids. CDR1 is SGHTA, CDR2 FQGNSA, per germline. The V end was cut by 4 bases, the J end by 6 bases, with 12 bases between. The CDR3 protein is CASSSNLGDGYTF. As DNA, the CDR3 is TGTGCCAGCAGCTCAAACTTAGGGGATGGCTACACCTTC.

The rearrangement uses TRBV11-1 and TRBJ2-5, with TRBD1 as a possible D gene (6 bases). Germline CDR1 and CDR2: SGHAT and FQDESV (reference sequence). This CDR3 comprises 15 residues. V dropped 5 bases and J dropped 3 bases, with 16 bases sitting between them. CDR3 region: CASSPRTRTEETQYF. As DNA, the CDR3 is TGTGCCAGCAGCCCACGAACCCGGACAGAAGAGACCCAGTACTTC.

The chain links TRBV15 to TRBJ1-1; no definite D call. The CDR3 extends over 13 amino acids. CDR1 and CDR2 (germline): LNHNV, YYDKDF (reference sequence). Trimming stripped 1 base from V and 5 bases from J, with 8 bases between. CDR3 in amino acids: CATSRVGGTEAFF. In nucleotides, the CDR3 is TGTGCCACCAGCAGAGTAGGAGGGACTGAAGCTTTCTTT.

The DNA of the CDR3 is TGTGCCAGCAGTATCGGGGGGGCCAGCTACAATGAGCAGTTCTTC. Its translation is CASSIGGASYNEQFF. This chain links TRBV6-1 with TRBJ2-1, with 8 bases lining up with TRBD2. Germline loops: CDR1 MNHNS, CDR2 SASEGT. The CDR3 covers 15 residues. V lost 5 bases to trimming and J lost 3 bases; unmatched junction nucleotides: 6.

The chain employs TRBV7-9 and TRBJ2-1, with 12 bases that match TRBD2. In germline, CDR1 is SEHNR, CDR2 FQNEAQ (reference sequence). V gave up 2 bases and J gave up 8 bases; unmatched junction bases: 10. This CDR3 has 17 amino acids. CDR3 amino acids: CASSLRLAGGTRDEQFF. CDR3 bases: TGTGCCAGCAGCTTACGGCTAGCGGGAGGGACGAGGGATGAGCAGTTCTTC.

To note about this clone: A junction boundary mismatches the germline segment, possibly from a read error. The chain combines TRBV4-3 with TRBJ2-2, with 8 bases that match TRBD1. Germline V lookup: CDR1 LGHNA, CDR2 YSLEER. The CDR3 has 14 amino acids. CDR3 amino acids: CASRNRGNPGELFF. CDR3 bases: TGCGCCAGCAGAAACAGGGGGAACCCCGGGGAGCTGTTTTTT.

The chain links TRBV21-1 to TRBJ2-7; the D call in the table, TRBD1, was not verified against the DNA. TRBV21-1 constitutes a pseudogene. The CDR3 spans 17 residues. CDR3 region: CASSKKNKRTFAYEQYF. The CDR3 nucleotides are TGTGCCAGCAGCAAAAAAAACAAAAGAACATTCGCCTACGAGCAGTACTTC.

The chain has TRBV9 and TRBJ2-3; the match to TRBD2 covers 10 bases. The CDR3 is 18 residues long. The germline V gene has CDR1 SGDLS and CDR2 YYNGEE. After removal of 4 bases from V and 4 bases from J, the junction contained 15 bases not matched to a gene. Here the CDR3 reads CASSPGRGAGGPADTQYF. The DNA of the CDR3 is TGTGCCAGCAGCCCCGGGAGGGGAGCGGGGGGGCCGGCAGATACGCAGTATTTT.

CDR3 residues: CASSPGVPHNEKLFF. CDR3 bases: TGTGCCAGTAGTCCTGGAGTCCCGCACAATGAAAAACTGTTTTTT. This rearrangement joins TRBV19 to TRBJ1-4, with D uncertain. Per germline, CDR1 LNHDA and CDR2 SQIVND (reference sequence). CDR3 length: 15 residues. V was clipped by 5 bases and J by 5 bases, with 15 bases between them.

This clone was seen a handful of times. This chain uses TRBV27 with TRBJ1-5, with 9 positions matching TRBD1. The J segment lost 8 bases and the V segment lost 5 bases, leaving 13 bases of the junction unmatched. This CDR3 spans 16 amino acids. Germline V gene data show CDR1 as MNHEY and CDR2 as SMNVEV (reference sequence). As DNA, the CDR3 is TGTGCCAGCAGTCCACTACAGGGGGCCCTGAGGGAGCCCCAGCATTTT. As protein: CASSPLQGALREPQHF.

The rearrangement links TRBV10-3 to TRBJ2-5, with D perhaps matching TRBD1 (6 bases). V lost 3 bases, J lost 4 bases, and 18 bases lay in between. This CDR3 has 16 amino acids. Germline V gives CDR1 ENHRY, CDR2 SYGVKD. The CDR3 region is CAISDPRDNLRETQYF. The CDR3 bases are TGTGCCATCAGTGACCCCCGGGACAACCTCCGAGAGACCCAGTACTTC.

V is TRBV10-1 and J is TRBJ2-2, with TRBD2 as a possible D gene (6 bases). The germline V and J ends were trimmed by 3 bases and 5 bases, with 7 bases remaining between them. This CDR3 is 13 amino acids long. Per the germline V gene, CDR1 is WNHNN and CDR2 is SYGVQD (reference sequence). DNA for the CDR3: TGCGCCAGCAGTGATCGGGGGACCGGGGAGCTGTTTTTT. It is translated as CASSDRGTGELFF.

The chain couples TRBV2 to TRBJ1-5; D gene uncertain. The CDR3 totals 14 residues. Germline V gene data show CDR1 as SNHLY and CDR2 as FYNNEI. Trimming left V 3 bases short and J 1 base short, with 7 bases between. CDR3 bases: TGTGCCAGCAGTGACAAAAAAAGCAATCAGCCCCAGCATTTT. This translates into CASSDKKSNQPQHF.

This chain uses TRBV5-8 with TRBJ1-2; D uncertain. The germline gives CDR1 SGHTS, CDR2 YDEGEE. This CDR3 has 18 residues. V was shortened by 4 bases and J by 8 bases, with 30 bases between the two germline ends. The CDR3 spells CASSPTNSRPDTPYGYTF. The CDR3 DNA reads as TGTGCCAGCAGCCCCACGAATAGCCGCCCGGATACCCCGTACGGCTACACCTTC.

The gene calls are TRBV27 and TRBJ2-1, with TRBD2 matching 15 bases. After removal of 5 bases from V and 0 bases from J, the junction contained 8 bases not matched to a gene. The germline gives CDR1 MNHEY, CDR2 SMNVEV (reference sequence). This CDR3 has 19 residues. The CDR3 protein is CASSPPGLAGGSSYNEQFF. CDR3 bases: TGTGCCAGCAGTCCACCGGGACTAGCGGGGGGAAGCTCCTACAATGAGCAGTTCTTC.

The chain uses TRBV18 and TRBJ1-4; 7 bases agree with TRBD1. The CDR3 sequence is 17 residues long. The junction had 11 bases not matched to a gene; V was cut back by 2 bases and J by 5 bases. The germline CDR1 and CDR2 sequences are KGHSH and LQKENI. In DNA, the CDR3 is TGTGCCAGCTCACCAGTACAAGTCGACAGGGAAAATGAAAAACTGTTTTTT. As protein: CASSPVQVDRENEKLFF.

In nucleotides, the CDR3 is TGCGCCAGCAGCCAGAATAGGGACAGCCCCTACGAGCAGTACTTC. It specifies CASSQNRDSPYEQYF. The rearrangement links TRBV4-1 to TRBJ2-7; 7 nucleotides align to TRBD1. Germline loops: CDR1 MGHRA, CDR2 YSYEKL. V lost 3 bases and J lost 2; bases outside the gene matches: 7. This CDR3 contains 15 residues.

The rearrangement links TRBV6-5 to TRBJ1-2; 10 bases line up with TRBD1. After removal of 0 bases from V and 4 bases from J, the junction contained 2 bases not matched to a gene. Germline V gene lookup returns CDR1 MNHEY and CDR2 SVGAGI. The CDR3 runs 15 residues. The CDR3 sequence: CASSYSGTGAYGYTF. DNA of the CDR3: TGTGCCAGCAGTTACTCGGGGACAGGGGCCTATGGCTACACCTTC.

The chain combines TRBV9 with TRBJ1-2, with D possibly TRBD1 on 5 matching bases. Between the trimmed V and J ends, which lost 4 bases and 8 bases, there was a span of 21 bases. The CDR3 covers 15 residues. Germline V gene data show CDR1 as SGDLS and CDR2 as YYNGEE. In DNA, the CDR3 is TGTGCCAGCAGCTTAACCTCGGAGGGGTCTCGCGGCTACACCTTC. Residues: CASSLTSEGSRGYTF.

The CDR3 nucleotides read TGCAGCGCAGGAAGCGGGTCGACCACTAGCACAGATACGCAGTATTTT. Translation gives CSAGSGSTTSTDTQYF. The rearrangement uses TRBV29-1 and TRBJ2-3, with D perhaps TRBD2 (6 bases). Germline CDR1 and CDR2: SQVTM and ANQGSEA. This CDR3 has 16 amino acids. V was clipped by 7 bases and J by 0 bases, with 20 bases between them.

The V and J genes are TRBV5-6 and TRBJ1-2, with TRBD1 matching 8 bases. The CDR3 consists of 14 residues. In germline, CDR1 is SGHDT, CDR2 YYEEEE. The trim removed 0 bases at V and 8 bases at J, leaving 6 bases unmatched. The CDR3 nucleotides read TGTGCCAGCAGCTTGGACCCACAGGGGGAAGGCTACACCTTC. Its protein product is CASSLDPQGEGYTF.

This rearrangement joins TRBV19 to TRBJ1-1; D is perhaps TRBD1 (5 bases). This CDR3 spans 14 amino acids. The germline V and J ends were trimmed by 6 bases and 3 bases, with 14 bases remaining between them. Germline lookup yields CDR1 LNHDA and CDR2 SQIVND (reference sequence). This CDR3 reads CASRTRGGDTEAFF. In DNA, the CDR3 is TGTGCCAGTAGGACTCGGGGGGGGGACACTGAAGCTTTCTTT. Complete variable domain (other parts from reference TRBV19 and TRBJ1-1): DGGITQSPKYLFRKEGQNVTLSCEQNLNHDAMYWYRQDPGQGLRLIYYSQIVNDFQKGDIAEGYSVSREKKESFPLTVTSAQKNPTAFYLCASRTRGGDTEAFFGQGTRLTVV.

The J gene is TRBJ2-3, the V gene TRBV29-1; TRBD2 matches at 8 bases. The CDR3 extends over 17 amino acids. Germline V gene lookup returns CDR1 SQVTM and CDR2 ANQGSEA. Losses at the gene ends were 5 bases for V and 4 bases for J; bases not matched to a gene: 17. The CDR3: CSVTPPSGTSRPDTQYF. CDR3 coding DNA: TGCAGCGTTACCCCACCATCCGGGACTAGTCGGCCAGATACGCAGTATTTT.

This clone was observed a single time. The chain recombines TRBV10-2 with TRBJ2-5, with 7 bases that match TRBD2. CDR1 and CDR2 (germline): WSHSY, SAAADI. The CDR3 length is 16 residues. The trim removed 7 bases at V and 5 bases at J, leaving 16 bases unmatched. DNA for the CDR3: TGCGCCAGCACGGGGGGTAAAAGGACTAGTCGGGAGACCCAGTACTTC. This codes for CASTGGKRTSRETQYF.

This chain joins TRBV5-1 and TRBJ1-3; tentatively, D is TRBD1 (5 bases). The CDR3 runs 13 residues. CDR1 is SGHRS and CDR2 is YFSETQ in the germline V gene. The V end lost 0 bases, the J end lost 8 bases, and 9 bases lay between the germline ends. The CDR3 DNA is TGCGCCAGCAGCTTGGCCGGGGGTGACACCATATATTTT. This codes for CASSLAGGDTIYF.

This chain joins TRBV6-5 and TRBJ1-1; 8 bases are a match to TRBD1. Looked up from germline, CDR1 is MNHEY and CDR2 is SVGAGI. The CDR3 totals 13 residues. With V trimmed by 4 bases and J by 4 bases, 2 bases remained unmatched. The CDR3 nucleotides are TGTGCCAGCAGTTTTGGACAGGGCACTGAAGCTTTCTTT. This translates into CASSFGQGTEAFF.

The V and J genes are TRBV6-4 and TRBJ1-5, with a weak D call TRBD1 (6 bases). V was shortened by 3 bases and J by 6 bases, with 18 bases between the two germline ends. CDR3 size: 16 residues. Per the germline V gene, CDR1 is MRHNA and CDR2 is SNTAGT. The CDR3: CASSEGPQGSGQPQHF. The CDR3 DNA sequence: TGTGCCAGCAGTGAAGGGCCCCAGGGGTCAGGTCAGCCCCAGCATTTT.

V usage is TRBV5-5 and J usage is TRBJ1-6; 10 positions agree with TRBD1. Germline trimming cut 4 bases from V and 5 bases from J; bases unmatched to any gene: 6. CDR3 length: 16 amino acids. The V gene's germline CDR1 is SGHKS and CDR2 YYEKEE (reference sequence). CDR3 in DNA: TGTGCCAGCAGCGGAGACAGGGGGCTTAATAATTCACCCCTCCACTTT. Translation: CASSGDRGLNNSPLHF.

This chain connects TRBV12-5 to TRBJ1-1; D is possibly TRBD1 (5 bases). Germline V gene sequence: CDR1 LGHNT, CDR2 FRNRAP. V shed 8 bases and J shed 0 bases, with 10 bases lying between them. CDR3 length: 13 residues. The CDR3 nucleotides read TGTGCTAGTTCCTGGGGGGTGAACACTGAAGCTTTCTTT. Translation: CASSWGVNTEAFF.